The TCR beta chain described here comes from a study of identical twins. The germline V gene has CDR1 SGHVS and CDR2 FQNEAQ. This CDR3 is 16 amino acids long. The V gene lost 4 bases and the J gene lost 1 base, with 15 bases spanning the gap. Turning to this clonotype: The target antigen is unknown.

Unique molecular identifiers were present on the cDNA, and a universal primer site came from template switching. TCRdb reprocessed the 5' RACE reads via MiXCR and lists one record per CDR3 protein. Of around 250,000 distinct CDR3 sequences in the sample, around 8% were seen once. Study-wide points: Researchers reported weaker excess twin sharing in beta out-of-frame sequences. Not following the same donors, the study drew its conclusions from cross-sectional statistical analysis.

The same specimen was also included in a second study, on yellow fever vaccine responses in identical twins. That source notes: Reportedly, the T cell response mounted by twins to vaccine seemed partly convergent, partly personalized.

The sample was CD8+ T cells sorted from blood. The chain couples TRBV7-8 to TRBJ2-3, with D possibly TRBD1 on 6 matching bases. The TCR was taken from a woman under 30 in good health. The CDR3 spells CASSWTRGRGTDTQYF. CDR3 nucleotides: TGTGCCAGCAGCTGGACCAGGGGAAGGGGCACAGATACGCAGTATTTT.